This T cell receptor (beta chain) was documented in a study of shared clonotypes between healthy human individuals. Regarding the study as a whole: Sorted-subset samples were not fully sequenced, rarefaction indicated.

Looked up from germline, CDR1 is SNHLY and CDR2 is FYNNEI. Trimming cost V 8 bases and J 3 bases, with 8 bases left between them. The CDR3 loop spans 12 amino acids. TCRdb's table, derived via immunoSEQ multiplex PCR, lists solely in-frame clones and lacks some. The table lists more than 1 million clones, around three quarters of them singletons. This clone occurred a few times. Its antigen remains unidentified. The source of this sequence is a man between 18 and 35 years old in good health. Some clones in this sample may be carry-over from other donors' samples. The V gene is TRBV2, the J gene TRBJ1-5, with unresolved D. Sequenced input: memory CD4+ T cells from PBMCs. The sample's subset: CD45RA-negative fraction. The CDR3, as DNA: TGTGCCAGCGCTCCTTCCAATCAGCCCCAGCATTTT. Translated: CASAPSNQPQHF.